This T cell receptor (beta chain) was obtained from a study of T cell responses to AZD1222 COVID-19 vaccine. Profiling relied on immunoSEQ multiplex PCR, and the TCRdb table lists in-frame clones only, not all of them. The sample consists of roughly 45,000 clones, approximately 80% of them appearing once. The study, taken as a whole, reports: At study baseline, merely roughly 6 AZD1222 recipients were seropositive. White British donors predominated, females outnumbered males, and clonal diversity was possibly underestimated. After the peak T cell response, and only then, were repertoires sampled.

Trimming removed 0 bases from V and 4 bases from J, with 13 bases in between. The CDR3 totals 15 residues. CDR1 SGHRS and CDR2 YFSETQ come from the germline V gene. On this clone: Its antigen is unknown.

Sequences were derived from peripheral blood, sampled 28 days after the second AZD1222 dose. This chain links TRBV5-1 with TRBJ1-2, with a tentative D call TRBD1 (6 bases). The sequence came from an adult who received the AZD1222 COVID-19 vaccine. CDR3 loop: CASSLEVTGIYGYTF. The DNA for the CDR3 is TGCGCCAGCAGCTTGGAAGTGACAGGTATCTATGGCTACACCTTC.